The following is a TCR beta chain sequence with its context. Its antigen is unknown. This sample was taken from a study of T cell responses to AZD1222 COVID-19 vaccine. Whole-study results and caveats: The reported proportion of spike-specific TCRs targeting unmutated variant regions was nearly half. Donors, mostly white British, included more females; clonal diversity was possibly underestimated. It was only 6 or 7 AZD1222 recipients who were seropositive at baseline. Spike regions recognized by vaccine-associated CD4 TCRs spanned the protein, led by 160-218 and 743-854.

Germline V CDR1 and CDR2: ENHRY, SYGVKD. V was pared by 6 bases and J by 6 bases, with 12 bases between. The CDR3 has 14 residues. TCRdb's table, derived via immunoSEQ multiplex PCR, lists solely in-frame clones and lacks some. The sample has around 88,000 clones; about 91% are singletons. This receptor was obtained from an adult in good health. This chain joins TRBV10-3 and TRBJ1-6; no reliable D call. Here the sequenced sample was peripheral blood, taken on day 0 of MenACWY control vaccination. The CDR3 nucleotides read TGTGCCATCAGCCGGGAGGGAAGTAATTCACCCCTCCACTTT. Protein: CAISREGSNSPLHF.